These 11 T cell receptor beta chains originate from one sample sequenced in a study of cytomegalovirus exposure and HLA in healthy donors. This PCR relied on a set of 60 Vbeta primers and 13 Jbeta primers. Clones were sequenced by immunoSEQ multiplex PCR, and TCRdb holds only the in-frame ones, with some missing. Of some 130,000 clones listed, approximately 77% were seen once; the top ten hold under 2.5%. The sequenced material came from PBMCs. All receptors derive from a man aged 25 to 40 in good health and CMV-seronegative.

The chain has TRBV19 and TRBJ2-7; TRBD2 matches 9 bases. Looked up from germline, CDR1 is LNHDA and CDR2 is SQIVND (reference sequence). The CDR3 is 15 residues long. Unmatched junction bases numbered 3, after V lost 1 base and J lost 2 bases. CDR3 sequence reads: CASSIVAGAPYEQYF. In DNA form, the CDR3 reads TGTGCCAGTAGTATAGTAGCGGGAGCCCCCTACGAGCAGTACTTC.

This chain connects TRBV28 to TRBJ2-3; 7 nucleotides align to TRBD1. The germline V gene encodes CDR1 MDHEN and CDR2 SYDVKM. V lost 6 bases, J lost 3 bases, and 6 bases stayed unmatched. The CDR3 sequence is 14 residues long. CDR3 bases: TGTGCCAGCAGCCAAGGGACAGTAACAGATACGCAGTATTTT. Translated, it gives CASSQGTVTDTQYF.

The chain couples TRBV7-9 to TRBJ2-3; 11 bases align to TRBD2. Germline CDR1 reads SEHNR; CDR2 reads FQNEAQ (reference sequence). With V trimmed by 1 base and J by 4 bases, 4 bases remained unmatched. This CDR3 spans 16 amino acids. DNA for the CDR3: TGTGCCAGCAGCTTAGGACTAGCGGGGACCGCAGATACGCAGTATTTT. This sequence encodes CASSLGLAGTADTQYF.

This clone was recorded only once. V and J are TRBV5-1 and TRBJ1-1, with D unresolved. Trimming shortened V by 3 bases and J by 1 base, and 13 bases separated the two germline ends. Germline CDR1 reads SGHRS; CDR2 reads YFSETQ. The CDR3 consists of 15 residues. The CDR3 coding sequence is TGCGCCAGCAGCTCCGTTGTCGGAGGGAACACTGAAGCTTTCTTT. It is translated as CASSSVVGGNTEAFF.

The V gene is TRBV29-1, the J gene TRBJ2-3, with a possible D match to TRBD2 (6 bases). Trimming shortened V by 4 bases and J by 0 bases, and 11 bases separated the two germline ends. The CDR3 runs 14 residues. Germline CDR1 reads SQVTM; CDR2 reads ANQGSEA. The CDR3 DNA follows: TGCAGCGTTGGTTCTAGCGCTAGCACAGATACGCAGTATTTT. Translating gives CSVGSSASTDTQYF.

The chain joins TRBV28 to TRBJ2-7, with D perhaps TRBD2 (6 bases). V was shortened by 5 bases and J by 2 bases, with 13 bases between the two germline ends. CDR1 is MDHEN and CDR2 is SYDVKM in the germline V gene. The length of the CDR3 is 14 residues. The chain's CDR3 is CASSIPGLTYEQYF. The DNA for the CDR3 is TGTGCCAGCAGTATCCCGGGACTGACCTACGAGCAGTACTTC.

Comment on this clone: This sample includes further DNA sequences coding for the same CDR3. The genes are TRBV2 and TRBJ1-5, with D unclear. V lost 3 bases to trimming and J lost 3 bases, with 6 bases between them. CDR1 and CDR2 from the germline V gene are SNHLY and FYNNEI. The CDR3 has 13 residues. The CDR3 nucleotides read TGTGCCAGCAGTGAGGGCCACAATCAGCCCCAGCATTTT. This translates into CASSEGHNQPQHF.

The chain combines TRBV21-1 with TRBJ2-3; the table's D call, TRBD2, was not checked against the DNA. TRBV21-1 is classified as a pseudogene. The CDR3 is 18 residues long. CDR3 amino acids: CASSIPRMTSGSTDTQYF. The CDR3 region has the DNA TGTGCCAGCAGCATACCCAGAATGACTAGCGGCAGCACAGATACGCAGTATTTT.

This clone was seen once. CDR3 bases: TGCGCCAGCAGACATAGGACTAGCGGGATTATGGCCTACAATGAGCAGTTCTTC. It codes for CASRHRTSGIMAYNEQFF. The chain couples TRBV5-1 to TRBJ2-1, with TRBD2 matching 12 bases. Germline lookup yields CDR1 SGHRS and CDR2 YFSETQ. After removal of 5 bases from V and 2 bases from J, the junction contained 11 bases not matched to a gene. The CDR3 has 18 residues.

The V gene is TRBV10-3, the J gene TRBJ1-1; no firm D call. Between the trimmed V and J ends, which lost 7 bases and 1 base, there was a span of 10 bases. CDR3 length: 13 residues. Germline V CDR1 and CDR2: ENHRY, SYGVKD. CDR3 coding DNA: TGTGCCATCACGCAGGAGGCGAACACTGAAGCTTTCTTT. Encoded protein: CAITQEANTEAFF.

The chain links TRBV6-4 to TRBJ2-3; the D is unclear. Germline V gives CDR1 MRHNA, CDR2 SNTAGT. CDR3 size: 13 residues. V gave up 8 bases and J gave up 0 bases, with 9 bases separating them. CDR3 sequence (DNA): TGTGCCAGCTCCTCGACTAGCACAGATACGCAGTATTTT. Its translation is CASSSTSTDTQYF.